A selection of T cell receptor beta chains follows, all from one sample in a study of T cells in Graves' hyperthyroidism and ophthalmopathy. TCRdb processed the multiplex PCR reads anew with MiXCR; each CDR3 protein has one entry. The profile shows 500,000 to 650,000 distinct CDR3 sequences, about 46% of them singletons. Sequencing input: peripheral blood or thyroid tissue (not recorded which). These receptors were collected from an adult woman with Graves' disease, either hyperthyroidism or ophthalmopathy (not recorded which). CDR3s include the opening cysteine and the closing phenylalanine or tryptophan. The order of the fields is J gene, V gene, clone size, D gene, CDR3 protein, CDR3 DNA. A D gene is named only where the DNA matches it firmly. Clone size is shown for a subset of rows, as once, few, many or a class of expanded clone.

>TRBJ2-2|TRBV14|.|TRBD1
CASSNDRGLGTGELFF
TGTGCCAGCAGCAACGACAGGGGCCTCGGCACCGGGGAGCTGTTTTTT
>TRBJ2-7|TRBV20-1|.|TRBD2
CSAGGTSGSPYEQYF
TGCAGTGCTGGGGGGACTAGCGGGAGCCCTTACGAGCAGTACTTC
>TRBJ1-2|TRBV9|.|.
CASSAQKLTGNYGYTF
TGTGCCAGCAGCGCACAAAAACTAACAGGGAACTATGGCTACACCTTC
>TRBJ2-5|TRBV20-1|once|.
CSAKAGTSKETQYF
TGCAGTGCTAAAGCAGGGACCTCGAAAGAGACCCAGTACTTC
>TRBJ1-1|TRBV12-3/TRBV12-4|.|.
CAGSQYDEAFF
TGTGCCGGCAGTCAGTACGACGAAGCTTTCTTT
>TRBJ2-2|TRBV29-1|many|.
CSVGWGPGGANTGELFF
TGCAGCGTTGGTTGGGGGCCAGGAGGCGCGAACACCGGGGAGCTGTTTTTT
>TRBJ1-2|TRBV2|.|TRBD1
CASSRTTGGYGYTF
TGTGCCAGCAGTCGGACGACAGGGGGCTATGGCTACACCTTC
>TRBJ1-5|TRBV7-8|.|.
CASSHALGQVTRPQHF
TGCGCCAGCAGCCACGCTCTCGGCCAGGTGACCCGGCCCCAGCATTTT
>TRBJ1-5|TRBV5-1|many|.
CASSLGHGNQPQHF
TGCGCCAGCAGCTTGGGGCACGGCAATCAGCCCCAGCATTTT
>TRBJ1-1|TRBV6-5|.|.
CASVARMNTEAFF
TGTGCCAGCGTTGCCCGGATGAACACTGAAGCTTTCTTT
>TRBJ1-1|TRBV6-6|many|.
CASSYARGTEAFF
TGTGCCAGCAGTTACGCCCGGGGCACTGAAGCTTTCTTT
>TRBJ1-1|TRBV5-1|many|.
CASSLVPSAPEAFF
TGCGCCAGCAGCTTGGTTCCCTCGGCCCCTGAAGCTTTCTTT
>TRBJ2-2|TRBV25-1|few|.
CASSENWGRLTGELFF
TGTGCCAGCAGTGAAAATTGGGGCCGACTGACCGGGGAGCTGTTTTTT
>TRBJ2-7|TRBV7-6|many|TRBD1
CASSLEGTGASEQYF
TGTGCCAGCAGCTTAGAGGGGACAGGGGCTTCCGAGCAGTACTTC
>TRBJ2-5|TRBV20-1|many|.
CSAKSDLGTQYF
TGCAGTGCTAAGAGCGACCTGGGGACCCAGTACTTC
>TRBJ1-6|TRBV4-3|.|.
CASSQIPRTADSPLHF
TGCGCCAGCAGCCAAATCCCCAGGACAGCGGATTCACCCCTCCACTTT
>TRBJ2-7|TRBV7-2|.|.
CASSVGGTGSSYEQYF
TGTGCCAGCAGCGTAGGAGGGACTGGCTCCTCCTACGAGCAGTACTTC
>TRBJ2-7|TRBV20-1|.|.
CSARRGTGQGEQYF
TGCAGTGCTAGACGTGGAACAGGGCAGGGCGAGCAGTACTTC
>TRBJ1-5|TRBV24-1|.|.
CATRAGGNSNQPQHF
TGTGCCACCAGGGCCGGGGGAAATAGCAATCAGCCCCAGCATTTT
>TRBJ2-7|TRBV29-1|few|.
CSVGQGTVYEQYF
TGCAGCGTTGGGCAGGGAACAGTGTACGAGCAGTACTTC
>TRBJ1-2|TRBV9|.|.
CASRDLGYTF
TGTGCCAGCAGGGACTTGGGCTACACCTTC
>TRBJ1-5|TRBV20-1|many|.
CSGFGQWDNQPQHF
TGCAGTGGGTTTGGACAGTGGGACAATCAGCCCCAGCATTTT
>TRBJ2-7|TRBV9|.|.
CAADTYEQYF
TGTGCCGCGGATACCTACGAGCAGTACTTC
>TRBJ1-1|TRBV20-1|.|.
CSAPERVEAFF
TGCAGTGCTCCCGAAAGGGTAGAAGCTTTCTTT
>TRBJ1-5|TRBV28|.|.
CASSLFRQPQHF
TGTGCCAGCAGTTTATTCCGTCAGCCCCAGCATTTT
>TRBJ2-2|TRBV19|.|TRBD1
CASSKRTGGETGELFF
TGTGCCAGTAGTAAACGGACAGGGGGCGAAACCGGGGAGCTGTTTTTT
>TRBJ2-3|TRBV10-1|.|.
CASQGHLDRDTQYF
TGCGCCAGCCAGGGACACCTCGACAGAGATACGCAGTATTTT
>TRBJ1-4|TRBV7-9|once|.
CASSSDMGLVVLFF
TGTGCCAGCAGCTCCGACATGGGTTTGGTTGTACTGTTTTTT
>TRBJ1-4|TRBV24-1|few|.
CATSNQTTRKLFF
TGTGCCACCAGTAATCAAACCACTAGGAAACTGTTTTTT
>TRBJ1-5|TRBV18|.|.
CASSTLRGGLSSNQPQHF
TGTGCCAGCTCAACACTCCGAGGGGGACTTAGTAGCAATCAGCCCCAGCATTTT
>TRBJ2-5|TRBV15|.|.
CATSSLLSGGRGETQYF
TGTGCCACCAGCAGCCTTTTATCGGGCGGTCGGGGAGAGACCCAGTACTTC
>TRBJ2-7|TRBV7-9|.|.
CASSLVQGGSEQYF
TGTGCCAGCAGCTTAGTGCAGGGCGGCAGCGAGCAGTACTTC
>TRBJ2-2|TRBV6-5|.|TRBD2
CASSSSGRSAGELFF
TGTGCCAGCAGTTCGAGCGGGAGAAGTGCCGGGGAGCTGTTTTTT
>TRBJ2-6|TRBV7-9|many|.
CASSLVVSGAGANVLTF
TGTGCCAGCAGCTTAGTCGTCTCGGGCGCTGGGGCCAACGTCCTGACTTTC
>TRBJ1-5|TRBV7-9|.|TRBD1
CASSPKGQENQPQHF
TGTGCCAGCAGCCCGAAGGGACAGGAAAATCAGCCCCAGCATTTT
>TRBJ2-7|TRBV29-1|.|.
CSLGGTTYEQYF
TGCAGCTTAGGAGGGACCACCTACGAGCAGTACTTC
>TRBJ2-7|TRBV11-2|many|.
CASSQTGSPSAEQYF
TGTGCCAGCAGCCAGACGGGGTCCCCATCCGCCGAGCAGTACTTC
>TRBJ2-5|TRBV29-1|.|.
CSVEDFGGQETQYF
TGCAGCGTTGAAGATTTCGGGGGACAAGAGACCCAGTACTTC
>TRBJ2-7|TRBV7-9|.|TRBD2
CASSHREASYEQYF
TGTGCCAGCAGCCACCGGGAGGCTTCCTACGAGCAGTACTTC
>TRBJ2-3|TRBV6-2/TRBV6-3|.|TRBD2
CASRRSGLAGGSGTDTQYF
TGTGCCAGCAGACGCTCCGGACTAGCGGGAGGATCTGGCACAGATACGCAGTATTTT
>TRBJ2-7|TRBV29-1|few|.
CSLGASVSYEQYF
TGCAGCTTGGGGGCTAGCGTCTCCTACGAGCAGTACTTC
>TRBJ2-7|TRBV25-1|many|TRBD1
CASSGWDRGNEQYF
TGTGCCAGCAGTGGGTGGGACAGGGGAAACGAGCAGTACTTC
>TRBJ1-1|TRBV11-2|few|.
CASSSRGVGAFF
TGTGCCAGCAGCTCCCGAGGGGTCGGCGCTTTCTTT
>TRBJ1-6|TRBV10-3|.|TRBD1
CAISRTGGSNSPLHF
TGTGCCATCAGCCGGACAGGGGGAAGTAATTCACCCCTCCACTTT
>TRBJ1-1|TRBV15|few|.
CATSRDLTGGKTEAFF
TGTGCCACCAGCAGAGATTTGACAGGTGGGAAAACTGAAGCTTTCTTT
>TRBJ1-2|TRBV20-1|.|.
CSARDTGADYGYTF
TGCAGTGCTAGAGATACTGGTGCAGACTATGGCTACACCTTC
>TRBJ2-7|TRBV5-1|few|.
CASSLAGQSYEQYF
TGCGCCAGCAGCTTGGCAGGACAATCCTACGAGCAGTACTTC